The 18 T cell receptor beta chains below come from one sample, sequenced in a study of regulatory T cells in long-lasting Graves disease listed by TCRdb under 2021. The sample's time point label, decoded: newly diagnosed GD, antithyroid drugs for less than 3 months. RNA was extracted from PBMCs in TRIzol for both TCR sequencing and RNA sequencing. Library prep was done by multiplex PCR. Sequencing took place on an Illumina HiSeq 4000. iRepertoire HTBI primers and Arm-PCR amplification of CDR3 regions were used to construct TCR beta libraries. The public reads were reanalyzed by TCRdb: fastp trimming at Q25, MiXCR alignment, in-frame beta chains only. Each entry merges the rows of one CDR3 protein and shows their most common DNA and genes. Within this sample are around 320,000 distinct CDR3 sequences, with roughly 17% of them counted one time only. The ten largest account for roughly 29% of the sample.

This sample was shared with a second study, whose subject was T cells in Graves' hyperthyroidism and ophthalmopathy.

This specimen consisted of peripheral blood mononuclear cells (PBMCs), obtained at new diagnosis, from a patient treated with antithyroid drugs. These receptors originate from a man aged 35 to 55 with Graves disease. Donor details come from another sample of the same person, matched by shared clones.

This clonotype appeared a few times. The chain couples TRBV6-2 or TRBV6-3 to TRBJ1-1, with D possibly being TRBD1 (5 bases). The CDR3 is 15 residues long. CDR1 MNHEY and CDR2 SVGEGT come from the germline V gene. Deletions cut 5 bases from V and 4 bases from J, with 17 bases between. CDR3 DNA: TGTGCCAGCAGTGAGGGGACCCCGTTGTTCACTGAAGCTTTCTTT. It is translated as CASSEGTPLFTEAFF.

This clonotype has at least ten counts. This chain links TRBV2 with TRBJ1-1, with unresolved D. The V end lost 6 bases, the J end lost 6 bases, and 14 bases lay between the germline ends. The CDR3 runs to 13 residues. Looked up from germline, CDR1 is SNHLY and CDR2 is FYNNEI. The CDR3 DNA reads as TGTGCCAGCAGCCGGACGTCTTGGGCTGAAGCTTTCTTT. This translates into CASSRTSWAEAFF.

Many counts were recorded for this clonotype. The chain is built from TRBV20-1 and TRBJ2-1; no definite D call. CDR1 is DFQATT, CDR2 SNEGSKA, per germline (reference sequence). This CDR3 has 19 amino acids. V gave up 0 bases and J gave up 0 bases, with 21 bases separating them. The CDR3 sequence is CSARDKNRALHSSYNEQFF. In DNA, the CDR3 is TGCAGTGCTAGAGATAAAAATAGGGCCCTTCATAGCTCCTACAATGAGCAGTTCTTC.

This clonotype was seen more than once but under ten times. The rearrangement links TRBV30 to TRBJ2-5, with D tentatively TRBD1 or TRBD2 (5 bases each). Trimming removed 5 bases from V and 11 bases from J, with 21 bases in between. CDR3 length: 13 amino acids. Germline V gives CDR1 GTSNPN, CDR2 SVGIG (reference sequence). CDR3 nucleotide sequence: TGTGCCTGGGAAGCCGGGGACCTGGATGAGCAGTACTTC. Its translation is CAWEAGDLDEQYF.

The rearrangement uses TRBV5-1 and TRBJ1-5; D gene ambiguous. Trimming took off 0 bases at V and 1 base at J, with 8 bases between the two ends. The V gene's germline CDR1 is SGHRS and CDR2 YFSETQ. The CDR3 contains 15 residues. The CDR3 sequence: CASSLEGRSNQPQHF. The CDR3 nucleotides are TGCGCCAGCAGCTTGGAAGGACGGAGCAATCAGCCCCAGCATTTT.

This clonotype was seen ten or more times. The J gene is TRBJ2-3, the V gene TRBV18; no reliable D call. Germline lookup yields CDR1 KGHSH and CDR2 LQKENI. The CDR3 runs to 17 residues. Trimming took off 3 bases at V and 1 base at J, with 17 bases between the two ends. The CDR3 coding sequence is TGTGCCAGCTCACCTCGGACGGCCTATCCTGGCACAGATACGCAGTATTTT. Its translation is CASSPRTAYPGTDTQYF.

V and J are TRBV19 and TRBJ1-1; no reliable D call. The CDR3 spans 13 residues. Germline-derived CDR1 and CDR2 are LNHDA and SQIVND (reference sequence). Trimming took 10 bases from V and 3 from J, leaving 15 bases between them. CDR3 protein: CATKTERHTEAFF. The DNA for the CDR3 is TGTGCCACGAAAACAGAGCGCCACACTGAAGCTTTCTTT.

The CDR3 is CASRYDREGYTF. The CDR3 nucleotides read TGTGCCAGCAGATACGACAGGGAGGGCTACACCTTC. The chain carries TRBV7-9 and TRBJ1-2, with TRBD1 identical over 7 bases. V trimming: 6 bases; J trimming: 8 bases; junction bases outside the gene matches: 6. The CDR3 runs 12 residues. Germline V lookup: CDR1 SEHNR, CDR2 FQNEAQ (reference sequence).

This clonotype came up many times. The V and J genes are TRBV5-1 and TRBJ2-7, with D perhaps matching TRBD1 or TRBD2 (5 bases each). Germline loops: CDR1 SGHRS, CDR2 YFSETQ. The length of the CDR3 is 14 residues. The V and J ends lost 4 bases and 2 bases respectively, with 13 bases between them. In DNA form, the CDR3 reads TGCGCCAGCAGCCTGGGACGACCGCCCTACGAGCAGTACTTC. It yields the protein CASSLGRPPYEQYF.

This clonotype has only a few counts. The CDR3 is CSAREGLHNSPLHF. CDR3 DNA sequence: TGCAGTGCTAGAGAGGGGCTCCATAATTCACCCCTCCACTTT. V and J are TRBV20-1 and TRBJ1-6; weak D call: TRBD1 (5 bases). CDR3 size: 14 residues. Germline V lookup: CDR1 DFQATT, CDR2 SNEGSKA (reference sequence). With 0 bases removed from V and 5 bases from J, the gap between germline ends came to 8 bases.

The V call is TRBV5-1, the J call TRBJ2-2, with 9 bases aligning to TRBD2. CDR3 length: 16 residues. V shed 4 bases and J 3 bases; nucleotides not matched to a gene: 7. Germline CDR1 SGHRS, CDR2 YFSETQ. CDR3 bases: TGCGCCAGCAGCCCCTTGGCGGGGGGGCACACCGGGGAGCTGTTTTTT. Amino acids: CASSPLAGGHTGELFF.

Ten or more counts support this clonotype. This chain uses TRBV18 with TRBJ2-1; 10 bases line up with TRBD2. CDR1 and CDR2 (germline): KGHSH, LQKENI. V shed 6 bases and J 4 bases; nucleotides not matched to a gene: 9. The CDR3 sequence is 16 residues long. In DNA form, the CDR3 reads TGTGCCAGCTCCCCGACGGGACTAGCGAATTACAATGAGCAGTTCTTC. This gives the protein CASSPTGLANYNEQFF. The full variable domain, rest sourced from reference TRBV18 and TRBJ2-1, is NAGVMQNPRHLVRRRGQEARLRCSPMKGHSHVYWYRQLPEEGLKFMVYLQKENIIDESGMPKERFSAEFPKEGPSILRIQQVVRGDSAAYFCASSPTGLANYNEQFFGPGTRLTVL.

This clonotype was seen repeatedly, ten times or more. This chain connects TRBV29-1 to TRBJ2-3; D gene unclear. Trimming shortened V by 1 base and J by 0 bases, and 8 bases separated the two germline ends. CDR1 and CDR2 from the germline V gene are SQVTM and ANQGSEA. CDR3 length: 14 residues. In DNA form, the CDR3 reads TGCAGCGTTGAAGGGGCCGGAAGCACAGATACGCAGTATTTT. Translated: CSVEGAGSTDTQYF.

V and J are TRBV28 and TRBJ1-4; D possibly corresponds to TRBD1 (5 bases). The CDR3 sequence is 12 residues long. V lost 8 bases, J lost 8 bases, and 12 bases lay in between. Germline V gene lookup returns CDR1 MDHEN and CDR2 SYDVKM. The CDR3 here is CASRIRDEKLFF. DNA of the CDR3: TGTGCCAGCCGCATCAGGGACGAAAAACTGTTTTTT.

Many counts were recorded for this clonotype. This chain uses TRBV19 with TRBJ2-3; TRBD1 or TRBD2 may be the D gene (5 bases each). This CDR3 comprises 14 residues. Trimming removed 6 bases from V and 3 bases from J, with 13 bases in between. Germline lookup yields CDR1 LNHDA and CDR2 SQIVND (reference sequence). Here the CDR3 reads CASRDRPGTDTQYF. The CDR3 coding sequence is TGTGCCAGTAGAGACAGACCGGGAACAGATACGCAGTATTTT.

This clonotype was seen repeatedly, ten times or more. The chain has TRBV10-3 and TRBJ2-5; 9 positions match TRBD1. From germline, CDR1 is ENHRY and CDR2 SYGVKD. V lost 1 base to trimming and J lost 3 bases; unmatched junction nucleotides: 0. The CDR3 has 14 amino acids. CDR3: CAISEWDREETQYF. As DNA, the CDR3 is TGTGCCATCAGTGAGTGGGACAGGGAAGAGACCCAGTACTTC.

A remark on this clonotype: A much bigger clone sits one base away, suggesting this may be a read error. The chain employs TRBV30 and TRBJ2-7; D may be TRBD1 or TRBD2 (5 bases each). V was trimmed by 5 bases and J by 0 bases, leaving 11 bases between them. Per the germline V gene, CDR1 is GTSNPN and CDR2 is SVGIG (reference sequence). The CDR3 loop spans 13 amino acids. As DNA, the CDR3 is TGTGCCTGGGGCCGGGACCTCTCCTACGAGCAGTACTTC. Encoded protein: CAWGRDLSYEQYF.

In regard to this clonotype: A much larger clone is a single base away; this may be a read error. This CDR3 is missing its conserved last phenylalanine or tryptophan, likely due to a read error. The V gene is TRBV12-3 or TRBV12-4, the J gene TRBJ2-7, with 9 bases fitting TRBD1. CDR3 length: 14 amino acids. V gave up 6 bases and J gave up 3 bases; unmatched junction bases: 6. DNA for the CDR3: TGTGCCAGCAGCCGCTCGGGACAGGGCTACGAGCAGTACCTC. Translating it yields CASSRSGQGYEQYL.